This TCR beta chain was obtained from a study of shared clonotypes between healthy human individuals. Turning to this clone: The antigen is undetermined.

Sequencing used immunoSEQ multiplex PCR; TCRdb keeps in-frame clones, though not all of them. The top ten clones hold roughly 0.56% of a sample with 1,100,000 or so clones, 70% to 80% of them seen once. Notes on the study in general: All-four-donor shared clonotypes had higher generation probabilities than non-shared clonotypes did.

The CDR3 has 16 amino acids. Losses at the gene ends were 3 bases for V and 5 bases for J; bases not matched to a gene: 13. Germline-derived CDR1 and CDR2 are SGHNT and YYREEE (reference sequence). The sample taken for sequencing was memory CD4+ T cells from PBMCs. Regarding subset: CD45RA-negative fraction. This receptor was taken from a man between 18 and 29 years old in good health. Some clones in this sample may be carry-over from other donors' samples. The V gene is TRBV5-4, the J gene TRBJ2-5; 7 nucleotides align to TRBD1. CDR3 sequence reads: CASSYRTGDLGETQYF. The DNA of the CDR3 is TGTGCCAGCAGCTACCGGACAGGTGATCTGGGGGAGACCCAGTACTTC.